These T cell receptor beta chains were read from a single sample in a study of T cell responses to AZD1222 COVID-19 vaccine. Only in-frame clones appear in the TCRdb table, and some are missing; sequencing was by immunoSEQ multiplex PCR. The profile shows approximately 70,000 clones, about four fifths of them singletons. The sequencing used peripheral blood, collected 28 days after the second AZD1222 dose. These receptors all come from an adult who received the AZD1222 COVID-19 vaccine. CDR3s include the opening cysteine and the closing phenylalanine or tryptophan. Fields, in order: CDR3 length, J gene, V gene, D gene, CDR3 protein. The D gene is left open where the match is weak.

13	TRBJ1-2	TRBV10-3	.	CAISEFQGYGYTF
12	TRBJ2-1	TRBV5-5	TRBD1	CASSLAGTAEFF
12	TRBJ1-2	TRBV5-1	.	CASSLGGYGYTF
15	TRBJ1-2	TRBV3-1/TRBV3-2	.	CASSPQQQAIYGYTF
13	TRBJ1-2	TRBV10-3	.	CAISESKGDGYTF
13	TRBJ2-7	TRBV27	TRBD1	CASSLTGAYEQYF
12	TRBJ2-3	TRBV27	.	CASRYYTDTQYF
13	TRBJ2-7	TRBV27	.	CASSFARAYEQYF
16	TRBJ2-1	TRBV6-2/TRBV6-3	.	CASSLGPARAHYEQFF
15	TRBJ2-5	TRBV9	.	CASSPSNGGRETQYF
15	TRBJ2-7	TRBV19	TRBD1	CASSTRQGYSYEQYF
19	TRBJ1-4	TRBV7-9	.	CASSQSGTYFEATNEKLFF
18	TRBJ1-2	TRBV3-1/TRBV3-2	.	CASSQVGGSEGMDYGYTF
13	TRBJ2-7	TRBV5-6	TRBD1	CASSLGHRGEQYF
11	TRBJ2-1	TRBV19	.	CASSSSNEQFF
11	TRBJ2-2	TRBV6-5	.	CASSYAGELFF